The 27 T cell receptor beta chains presented below share a single source sample, sequenced in a study of cytomegalovirus exposure and HLA in healthy donors. Researchers ran the PCR with 60 Vbeta and 13 Jbeta primers. Only in-frame clones appear in the TCRdb table, and some are missing; sequencing was by immunoSEQ multiplex PCR. The sample yields 100,000 to 150,000 clones, 80% seen once. Sequenced input: PBMCs. The receptor set was obtained from a young man in good health and CMV-seronegative.

V usage is TRBV4-1 and J usage is TRBJ2-7, with TRBD2 identical over 11 bases. The CDR3 extends over 16 amino acids. From germline, CDR1 is MGHRA and CDR2 YSYEKL. V lost 3 bases and J lost 2; bases outside the gene matches: 6. The CDR3 protein is CASSHQTSGSPYEQYF. DNA for the CDR3: TGCGCCAGCAGCCACCAAACTAGCGGGAGCCCCTACGAGCAGTACTTC.

The chain couples TRBV29-1 to TRBJ1-1, with D possibly TRBD1 on 5 matching bases. There are 16 residues in the CDR3. Trimming left V 1 base short and J 1 base short, with 16 bases between. Germline V gives CDR1 SQVTM, CDR2 ANQGSEA. The CDR3 nucleotides are TGCAGCGTTGAAGGTCTGTCTACAGGAACGAACACTGAAGCTTTCTTT. This sequence encodes CSVEGLSTGTNTEAFF.

This clone was observed once. The rearrangement uses TRBV11-3 and TRBJ2-1, with 8 bases aligning to TRBD2. V gave up 5 bases and J gave up 9 bases; unmatched junction bases: 6. Germline V lookup: CDR1 SGHNT, CDR2 YENEEA. The CDR3 spans 13 residues. CDR3 in DNA: TGTGCCAGCAGCCCCGGGACTAGAGGTGAGCAGTTCTTC. Translating it yields CASSPGTRGEQFF.

The chain has TRBV6-4 and TRBJ2-1; the match to TRBD2 covers 8 bases. Trimming took 0 bases from V and 3 from J; bases not matched to a gene: 7. This CDR3 region has 17 residues. Per germline, CDR1 MRHNA and CDR2 SNTAGT. CDR3 in DNA: TGTGCCAGCAGTGACTCCCCCTCGGCGGGAGGCTACAATGAGCAGTTCTTC. It specifies CASSDSPSAGGYNEQFF.

This clone was detected only a few times. The chain combines TRBV6-5 with TRBJ2-5, with 11 bases that match TRBD2. Germline V gene data show CDR1 as MNHEY and CDR2 as SVGAGI. CDR3 length equals 15 residues. V lost 6 bases, J lost 4 bases, and 7 bases stayed unmatched. CDR3 sequence reads: CASRGTSGSRETQYF. In DNA form, the CDR3 reads TGTGCCAGCAGGGGAACTAGCGGGAGTCGAGAGACCCAGTACTTC.

The V and J genes are TRBV29-1 and TRBJ2-1, with 7 bases matching TRBD2. With 6 bases clipped from V and 8 bases from J, the junction kept 7 bases outside the gene matches. The CDR3 covers 12 residues. Per germline, CDR1 SQVTM and CDR2 ANQGSEA. In DNA form, the CDR3 reads TGCAGCGTGTGGACTAGTTGGGATGAGCAGTTCTTC. This gives the protein CSVWTSWDEQFF.

CDR3 loop: CSVSGAENYYEQYF. The CDR3, as DNA: TGCAGCGTTTCGGGAGCGGAGAACTACTACGAGCAGTACTTC. The chain joins TRBV29-1 to TRBJ2-7, with D possibly being TRBD2 (6 bases). Trimming pared 5 bases from V and 3 bases from J, leaving 17 bases between. The CDR3 runs to 14 residues. Germline V gene lookup returns CDR1 SQVTM and CDR2 ANQGSEA.

The chain couples TRBV5-6 to TRBJ1-2; TRBD1 aligns across 7 bases. The CDR3 contains 14 residues. Trimming cost V 0 bases and J 4 bases; bases outside gene matches: 3. CDR1 SGHDT and CDR2 YYEEEE come from the germline V gene. The CDR3: CASSLGQGGYGYTF. CDR3 in DNA: TGTGCCAGCAGCTTGGGGCAGGGGGGCTATGGCTACACCTTC.

The rearrangement uses TRBV10-1 and TRBJ2-7; the D gene is possibly TRBD2 (5 bases). The CDR3 contains 13 residues. Germline CDR1 is WNHNN and CDR2 is SYGVQD (reference sequence). The V end was cut by 0 bases, the J end by 5 bases, with 8 bases between. The CDR3 loop reads CASSESLGHEQYF. In DNA form, the CDR3 reads TGCGCCAGCAGTGAGTCACTAGGTCACGAGCAGTACTTC.

This clone was seen a handful of times. This chain connects TRBV10-3 to TRBJ1-5; D is unclear. Germline CDR1 and CDR2: ENHRY and SYGVKD. The CDR3 spans 14 residues. Trimming pared 7 bases from V and 0 bases from J, leaving 10 bases between. CDR3 DNA sequence: TGTGCCATCACTCCGGGATATAGCAATCAGCCCCAGCATTTT. Amino acid sequence: CAITPGYSNQPQHF.

This clone was recorded once. The V and J genes are TRBV6-6 and TRBJ1-5; TRBD1 agrees at 9 bases. Germline V gene data show CDR1 as MNHNY and CDR2 as SVGAGI (reference sequence). The CDR3 is made up of 16 amino acids. After removal of 6 bases from V and 8 bases from J, the junction contained 14 bases not matched to a gene. The CDR3 region has the DNA TGTGCCAGCAGCCGACAACCGGGACAGGGTTTTGAGCCCCAGCATTTT. Translating it yields CASSRQPGQGFEPQHF.

This clone was detected only a few times. The chain is built from TRBV27 and TRBJ2-7; D is ambiguous. The CDR3 covers 15 residues. Germline-derived CDR1 and CDR2 are MNHEY and SMNVEV (reference sequence). Trimming left V 2 bases short and J 0 bases short, with 11 bases between. The CDR3 spells CASSLKYLSSYEQYF. CDR3 coding DNA: TGTGCCAGCAGTTTAAAGTATCTTAGCTCCTACGAGCAGTACTTC.

V and J are TRBV7-8 and TRBJ1-5, with a tentative D call TRBD1 (5 bases). CDR1 and CDR2 (germline): SGHVS, FQNEAQ. This CDR3 is built from 14 residues. V was clipped by 5 bases and J by 6 bases, with 14 bases between them. CDR3 nucleotides: TGTGCCAGCAGCAACCTACAGGTGACTCAGCCCCAGCATTTT. Encoded protein: CASSNLQVTQPQHF. Filled out from reference TRBV7-8 and TRBJ1-5, the complete variable domain reads GAGVSQSPRYKVAKRGQDVALRCDPISGHVSLFWYQQALGQGPEFLTYFQNEAQLDKSGLPSDRFFAERPEGSVSTLKIQRTQQEDSAVYLCASSNLQVTQPQHFGDGTRLSIL.

V usage is TRBV16 and J usage is TRBJ2-2, with unresolved D. Trimming left V 3 bases short and J 4 bases short, with 9 bases between. There are 14 residues in the CDR3. Germline CDR1 is KGHSY and CDR2 is FQNENV. The CDR3 is CASSHRHSTGELFF. CDR3 DNA: TGTGCCAGCAGCCATAGACACAGCACCGGGGAGCTGTTTTTT. The variable domain in full, completed from reference TRBV16 and TRBJ2-2, reads GEEVAQTPKHLVRGEGQKAKLYCAPIKGHSYVFWYQQVLKNEFKFLISFQNENVFDETGMPKERFSAKCLPNSPCSLEIQATKLEDSAVYFCASSHRHSTGELFFGEGSRLTVL.

V and J are TRBV2 and TRBJ2-7; 10 bases line up with TRBD1. V trimming: 8 bases; J trimming: 6 bases; junction bases outside the gene matches: 7. This CDR3 is 13 amino acids long. Germline-derived CDR1 and CDR2 are SNHLY and FYNNEI. The CDR3 DNA reads as TGTGCCAGCTGTCCCGACAGGGGGCTCGAGCAGTACTTC. It codes for CASCPDRGLEQYF.

CDR3 nucleotides: TGCGCCAGCAGTGAGTCGGGGACAGCCGCCTCTGGGGCCAACGTCCTGACTTTC. It specifies CASSESGTAASGANVLTF. This sequence joins TRBV10-2 and TRBJ2-6; the match to TRBD1 covers 7 bases. Germline assignment: CDR1 WSHSY and CDR2 SAAADI. The CDR3 length is 18 residues. The J segment lost 0 bases and the V segment lost 0 bases, leaving 5 bases of the junction unmatched.

The chain joins TRBV5-1 to TRBJ2-3, with 8 bases that match TRBD1. V shed 0 bases and J 8 bases; nucleotides not matched to a gene: 8. The germline CDR1 and CDR2 sequences are SGHRS and YFSETQ. This CDR3 has 15 residues. The CDR3, as DNA: TGCGCCAGCAGCTTGGAGACAGGGGCCATATGTACGCAGTATTTT. This sequence encodes CASSLETGAICTQYF.

This clone has a single count. The V call is TRBV6-5, the J call TRBJ1-1, with 7 nucleotides matching TRBD1. CDR3 length: 15 residues. With 5 bases clipped from V and 4 bases from J, the junction kept 10 bases outside the gene matches. Germline V lookup: CDR1 MNHEY, CDR2 SVGAGI. The CDR3 loop is CASSPSYTGVTEAFF. In DNA, the CDR3 is TGTGCCAGCAGTCCTTCTTACACAGGGGTCACTGAAGCTTTCTTT.

The gene calls are TRBV19 and TRBJ1-3, with D possibly TRBD1 on 6 matching bases. The V end was cut by 4 bases, the J end by 7 bases, with 17 bases between. This CDR3 is 15 amino acids long. Germline V gene data show CDR1 as LNHDA and CDR2 as SQIVND (reference sequence). The DNA of the CDR3 is TGTGCCAGTAGTAGTACAGGGAACATCGGGAACACCATATATTTT. This gives the protein CASSSTGNIGNTIYF.

The chain couples TRBV7-9 to TRBJ2-2; no reliable D call. Trimming removed 5 bases at V and 2 bases at J, with 12 bases between. The CDR3 extends over 15 amino acids. Per germline, CDR1 SEHNR and CDR2 FQNEAQ (reference sequence). CDR3 DNA: TGTGCCAGCAGCCCCACTGCGGCTAACACCGGGGAGCTGTTTTTT. Translation gives CASSPTAANTGELFF.

The chain combines TRBV7-8 with TRBJ2-1; the D gene is possibly TRBD1 (5 bases). The ends were cut back, 2 bases at V and 1 base at J, with 24 bases in the middle. CDR3 length equals 20 residues. Per germline, CDR1 SGHVS and CDR2 FQNEAQ. Written as DNA, the CDR3 is TGTGCCAGCAGCTTAATCGGGCAGGGTATACTCTTAAGGTCCTACAATGAGCAGTTCTTC. It translates to CASSLIGQGILLRSYNEQFF.

V usage is TRBV4-1 and J usage is TRBJ2-1, with 9 bases identical to TRBD2. V lost 6 bases to trimming and J lost 0 bases; unmatched junction nucleotides: 6. CDR1 is MGHRA, CDR2 YSYEKL, per germline. The CDR3 runs to 16 residues. CDR3 DNA: TGCGCCAGCAGGGGCTTTAGCGGGAGCTCCTACAATGAGCAGTTCTTC. Its translation: CASRGFSGSSYNEQFF.

The chain couples TRBV4-3 to TRBJ2-3; 9 bases align to TRBD2. Germline trimming cut 2 bases from V and 0 bases from J; bases unmatched to any gene: 0. The CDR3 is 15 amino acids. The germline gives CDR1 LGHNA, CDR2 YSLEER. The CDR3 sequence is CASSQTSGSTDTQYF. In DNA form, the CDR3 reads TGCGCCAGCAGCCAAACTAGCGGGAGCACAGATACGCAGTATTTT.

The rearrangement joins TRBV9 to TRBJ1-3, with TRBD1 matching over 7 bases. CDR1 is SGDLS and CDR2 is YYNGEE in the germline V gene. V lost 3 bases, J lost 0 bases, and 6 bases stayed unmatched. The CDR3 consists of 16 residues. DNA of the CDR3: TGTGCCAGCAGCGATGACAGGGCTCGCTCTGGAAACACCATATATTTT. Its translation: CASSDDRARSGNTIYF.

DNA for the CDR3: TGTGCCAGCAGCATCCAGGGACAGTCTTACAATGAGCAGTTCTTC. This codes for CASSIQGQSYNEQFF. V is TRBV7-2 and J is TRBJ2-1; 7 bases match TRBD1. This CDR3 region has 15 residues. Germline CDR1 reads SGHTA; CDR2 reads FQGNSA. The V and J ends lost 5 bases and 4 bases, in that order; junction bases with no gene match: 8.

This clone was seen a handful of times. The rearrangement joins TRBV9 to TRBJ1-1, with unresolved D. Germline assignment: CDR1 SGDLS and CDR2 YYNGEE. Trimming removed 4 bases at V and 6 bases at J, with 13 bases between. The CDR3 runs 13 residues. CDR3: CASSPTGVSEAFF. In DNA, the CDR3 is TGTGCCAGCAGCCCAACGGGAGTTTCTGAAGCTTTCTTT.

The chain is built from TRBV7-9 and TRBJ2-2, with TRBD2 matching 14 bases. The CDR3 spans 17 residues. The V gene's germline CDR1 is SEHNR and CDR2 FQNEAQ (reference sequence). V shed 0 bases and J 6 bases; nucleotides not matched to a gene: 3. DNA for the CDR3: TGTGCCAGCAGCTTAGCGGGACTAGCGGGAGCTGCCGGGGAGCTGTTTTTT. This translates into CASSLAGLAGAAGELFF.